This TCR beta chain is from a study of shared clonotypes between healthy human individuals. Study results and caveats: The authors sampled blood alone, and tissue repertoires likely differ. Enrolling few donors narrowed the genetic and exposure-history diversity that was represented.

Nashville, Tennessee was home to all donors, each a Caucasian adult. Tens of thousands of T cell genomes (approximately 180 ng DNA) went into each sorted-subset replicate. Repertoires were generated with immunoSEQ multiplex PCR, while TCRdb's copy carries only in-frame clones and drops some. Of about 2.4 million clones listed, approximately 93% are singletons. Germline V gene lookup returns CDR1 SGDLS and CDR2 YYNGEE. The V end was cut by 4 bases, the J end by 5 bases, with 9 bases between. This CDR3 is built from 12 residues. As for this clone: Its specificity is not known.

This clonotype was obtained from a man aged 18 to 29 in good health. Some clones in this sample may be carry-over from other donors' samples. The sequenced sample consisted of naive CD4+ T cells from PBMCs. Subset noted: CD45RA+ positively selected. The rearrangement links TRBV9 to TRBJ2-5, with TRBD1 as a possible D gene (5 bases). The CDR3 coding sequence is TGTGCCAGCAGCACCAGACAGGAGACCCAGTACTTC. Its translation is CASSTRQETQYF.